These 9 T cell receptor beta chains were sequenced from one sample in a study of T cells after yellow fever vaccination. MiXCR, applied by TCRdb to the 5' RACE reads, yields one record per CDR3 protein. The sample has about 340,000 distinct CDR3 sequences, 8.7% seen once; the top ten hold 18%. The sample here was PBMCs, taken on the day of the first yellow fever vaccination. The source is a man between 18 and 29 years old who received the YFV17D yellow fever vaccine.

This clonotype was seen a few times. Here the CDR3 reads CASSMGQQYSNQPQHF. In DNA, the CDR3 is TGTGCCAGTAGTATGGGACAGCAATATAGCAATCAGCCCCAGCATTTT. The chain uses TRBV19 and TRBJ1-5; 7 bases align to TRBD1. CDR1 and CDR2 (germline): LNHDA, SQIVND (reference sequence). With V trimmed by 3 bases and J by 0 bases, 5 bases remained unmatched. The CDR3 is 16 residues long.

In this sample, this clonotype turned up a few times. The V and J genes are TRBV11-2 and TRBJ2-2; no reliable D call. The CDR3 runs 15 residues. CDR1 is SGHAT, CDR2 FQNNGV, per germline. The V and J ends lost 1 base and 3 bases respectively, with 9 bases between them. In DNA, the CDR3 is TGTGCCAGCAGCTTAGGGTTTTTCGACACCGGGGAGCTGTTTTTT. This gives the protein CASSLGFFDTGELFF.

This clonotype was seen a few times. V is TRBV7-9 and J is TRBJ2-1; possibly TRBD2 for D (6 bases). Between the trimmed V and J ends, which lost 8 bases and 10 bases, there was a span of 18 bases. The CDR3 has 13 residues. Looked up from germline, CDR1 is SEHNR and CDR2 is FQNEAQ (reference sequence). The CDR3: CASERLEEGEQFF. Here the CDR3 DNA reads TGTGCCAGCGAGAGACTAGAGGAAGGAGAGCAGTTCTTC.

This clonotype was picked up many times. The chain carries TRBV7-9 and TRBJ1-2; no clear D gene. The CDR3 totals 14 residues. The germline V and J ends were trimmed by 1 base and 6 bases, with 12 bases remaining between them. Germline CDR1 is SEHNR and CDR2 is FQNEAQ (reference sequence). CDR3 in amino acids: CASSLGDLGHGYTF. DNA for the CDR3: TGTGCCAGCAGCTTAGGGGATCTTGGACATGGCTACACCTTC.

This clonotype has a handful of counts. The rearrangement links TRBV12-3 or TRBV12-4 to TRBJ2-1; 14 nucleotides line up with TRBD2. The V and J ends lost 3 bases and 9 bases, in that order; junction bases with no gene match: 4. This CDR3 comprises 15 residues. The CDR3 loop reads CASSLGLAGAAEQFF. The CDR3 nucleotides are TGTGCCAGCAGTTTGGGACTAGCGGGGGCCGCTGAGCAGTTCTTC.

This clonotype appeared a few times. The chain links TRBV9 to TRBJ2-1; D might be TRBD2 (7 bases). CDR1 is SGDLS, CDR2 YYNGEE, per germline. The CDR3 is made up of 15 amino acids. With 0 bases removed from V and 7 bases from J, the gap between germline ends came to 14 bases. CDR3 bases: TGTGCCAGCAGCGTAGTAGGGGGGGGGCGGAATGAGCAGTTCTTC. It encodes CASSVVGGGRNEQFF.

In its sample, this clonotype was seen a few times. The J gene is TRBJ2-6, the V gene TRBV24-1; D unclear. V lost 4 bases and J 0 bases, leaving 6 bases between the germline ends. CDR3 length equals 15 residues. Looked up from germline, CDR1 is KGHDR and CDR2 is SFDVKD. CDR3: CATSDSRSGANVLTF. CDR3 bases: TGTGCCACCAGTGACAGTCGCTCTGGGGCCAACGTCCTGACTTTC.

Regarding this clonotype: A much larger clone sits a single nucleotide away, making a read error possible. The chain couples TRBV18 to TRBJ2-5, with D possibly TRBD1 on 5 matching bases. The V gene's germline CDR1 is KGHSH and CDR2 LQKENI. This CDR3 comprises 14 residues. CDR3 sequence reads: CPSSPGNRQETQYF. DNA of the CDR3: TGTCCCAGCTCACCAGGGAATAGGCAAGAGACCCAGTACTTC.

This clonotype occurred a few times. The chain links TRBV7-8 to TRBJ2-6; D is ambiguous. From germline, CDR1 is SGHVS and CDR2 FQNEAQ. Trimming pared 2 bases from V and 3 bases from J, leaving 17 bases between. CDR3 length: 18 amino acids. CDR3 sequence reads: CASSLLYPTEVGANVLTF. CDR3 DNA sequence: TGTGCCAGCAGCTTATTATACCCTACCGAGGTTGGGGCCAACGTCCTGACTTTC.